Included here is one TCR beta chain sequence, with context. The target antigen is unknown. This specimen comes from a study of blood T cells in healthy people across ages. Study results and caveats: Diversity estimates from one million T cells were considered underestimates. For the donors, CMV status was unknown and possibly confounded expanded clonotype changes.

After removal of 0 bases from V and 10 bases from J, the junction contained 10 bases not matched to a gene. This CDR3 spans 16 amino acids. Per the germline V gene, CDR1 is SGHTA and CDR2 is FQGNSA. A sample-barcoded 5' primer and a J-beta primer mix were used in a second PCR of about 6 to 12 cycles. MiXCR, run by TCRdb on the 5' RACE reads, gives a single entry per CDR3 protein. Of under 2,000,000 distinct CDR3 sequences listed, 49% are singletons. The receptor comes from a woman aged 40-49 years in good health. Material: blood. The chain is built from TRBV7-2 and TRBJ1-4; 8 bases map to TRBD1. DNA for the CDR3: TGTGCCAGCAGCTTAGCGGGTCGGACAGGGCTCGGAAAACTGTTTTTT. It encodes CASSLAGRTGLGKLFF.